The clone carrying this T cell receptor beta chain ranks as medium-sized. Each mixed lymphocyte reaction held about 200,000 CFSE-labeled responders and about 200,000 irradiated violet-dye-labeled stimulators. Some clones are missing from TCRdb's copy, which holds only in-frame ones; the method was immunoSEQ multiplex PCR. The data show 4,500 to 5,500 clones, 25% to 30% seen once. The data are from a study of graft-versus-host responses after intestinal transplantation. The TCR sequence derives from a human patient who was an organ donor for intestinal transplantation. Sequencing was performed on alloreactive CD8+ T cells from a mixed lymphocyte reaction culture, taken before transplantation. Sample subset: CFSE-low proliferating T cells sorted from approximately 6-day pre-transplant mixed lymphocyte reaction (GvH or HvG direction).

CDR3 sequence reads: CASSSNGHKDTSTDTQYF. For the CDR3, the DNA is TGTGCCAGCAGTTCCAACGGACATAAGGACACTAGCACAGATACGCAGTATTTT. This chain uses TRBV28 with TRBJ2-3; the D gene is possibly TRBD1 (5 bases). CDR1 and CDR2 (germline): MDHEN, SYDVKM. Trimming removed 4 bases at V and 0 bases at J, with 20 bases between. The CDR3 has 18 amino acids. The full variable domain, rest sourced from reference TRBV28 and TRBJ2-3, is DVKVTQSSRYLVKRTGEKVFLECVQDMDHENMFWYRQDPGLGLRLIYFSYDVKMKEKGDIPEGYSVSREKKERFSLILESASTNQTSMYLCASSSNGHKDTSTDTQYFGPGTRLTVL.